This T cell receptor (beta chain) is from a study of blood T cell repertoires in COVID-19. Deletions cut 0 bases from V and 2 bases from J, with 10 bases between. CDR1 is MNHNY, CDR2 SVGAGI, per germline (reference sequence). The CDR3 totals 15 residues. The method was immunoSEQ multiplex PCR; TCRdb's version includes in-frame clones alone and lacks a portion of them. The sample lists 200,000 to 300,000 clones; about four fifths were seen once. This receptor was taken from a woman older than 75 with COVID-19, enrolled during active disease. What was sequenced was peripheral blood. The J gene is TRBJ1-1, the V gene TRBV6-6, with a weak D call TRBD1 (6 bases). The CDR3 nucleotides read TGTGCCAGCAGTTACTCGGGGGGGCAAAACACTGAAGCTTTCTTT. This translates into CASSYSGGQNTEAFF.